This TCR beta chain was found in a study of control samples from healthy donors and cancer patients. Profiling relied on immunoSEQ multiplex PCR, and the TCRdb table lists in-frame clones only, not all of them. Among some 150,000 clones, around 94% were seen once, and the ten largest hold approximately 15%. Germline-derived CDR1 and CDR2 are LNHDA and SQIVND (reference sequence). The CDR3 has 13 amino acids. Trimming took off 6 bases at V and 0 bases at J, with 8 bases between the two ends. The sequencing input was PBMCs. V gene TRBV19 combines with J gene TRBJ1-1; D is unresolved. This receptor was taken from a man aged 55 to 70 with colorectal cancer. This chain's CDR3 is CASRMGMNTEAFF. Written as DNA, the CDR3 is TGTGCCAGTAGGATGGGAATGAACACTGAAGCTTTCTTT.